Listed here are 18 T cell receptor delta chains from one sample, sequenced in a study of gamma-delta T cells after stem cell transplantation. TCRdb ran CATT on the RT-PCR reads. The table shows around 13,000 delta-chain clones, with around 33% occurring only once. Sample: gamma-delta T cells. The receptors originated from a human donor. It is not recorded whose cells these are; they may come from a transplant donor.

This clone was picked up a small number of times. At the DNA level, this CDR3 is encoded by other sequences in the same sample as well. The rearrangement links TRDV2 to TRDJ3; 8 nucleotides align to TRDD3. This CDR3 has 19 residues. V was clipped by 0 bases and J by 0 bases; unmatched bases: 6. CDR1 GEAIGNYY and CDR2 EKD come from the germline V gene. In nucleotides, the CDR3 is TGTGCCTGTGACACCGGGGATACCTTAAGCTCCTGGGACACCCGACAGATGTTTTTC. It codes for CACDTGDTLSSWDTRQMFF.

The gene calls are TRDV3 and TRDJ3, with 13 bases matching TRDD3. V shed 5 bases, J shed 0 bases, and the junction held 34 bases outside the gene matches. This CDR3 region has 27 residues. Looked up from germline, CDR1 is TVYSNPD and CDR2 is GDNSRS (reference sequence). CDR3 DNA: TGTGCCCCCGGCCTTCCTACAATATGGCACTGGGGGATACGGGATTCTTCTCTCTCCTGGGACACCCGACAGATGTTTTTC. It codes for CAPGLPTIWHWGIRDSSLSWDTRQMFF.

CDR3 region: CALGTPTLRAFPELGLVNTDKLIF. CDR3 DNA sequence: TGTGCTCTTGGGACTCCTACTCTACGGGCCTTCCCAGAACTGGGGCTAGTTAACACCGATAAACTCATCTTT. The J gene is TRDJ1, the V gene TRDV1; D perhaps matches TRDD3 (7 bases). The CDR3 is made up of 24 amino acids. Germline-derived CDR1 and CDR2 are TSWWSYY and QGS. Trimming took off 5 bases at V and 0 bases at J, with 40 bases between the two ends.

In its sample, this clone was seen a few times. J is TRDJ1 and V is TRDV3; 10 bases agree with TRDD3. The CDR3 runs 14 residues. Trimming took 4 bases from V and 0 from J; bases not matched to a gene: 5. Germline CDR1 is TVYSNPD and CDR2 is GDNSRS (reference sequence). The CDR3 is CASGTGGYTDKLIF. DNA of the CDR3: TGTGCCTCAGGGACTGGGGGATACACCGATAAACTCATCTTT.

V usage is TRDV3 and J usage is TRDJ1, with 9 bases lining up with TRDD3. There are 18 residues in the CDR3. V trimming: 2 bases; J trimming: 0 bases; junction bases outside the gene matches: 16. The germline gives CDR1 TVYSNPD, CDR2 GDNSRS (reference sequence). For the CDR3, the DNA is TGTGCCTTTTCGGCCTTCCTGGGCTGGGGGATTCACACCGATAAACTCATCTTT. Its translation: CAFSAFLGWGIHTDKLIF.

The chain couples TRDV3 to TRDJ1, with D possibly matching TRDD3 (6 bases). The CDR3 sequence is 16 residues long. The V and J ends lost 5 bases and 0 bases respectively, with 22 bases between them. Germline V lookup: CDR1 TVYSNPD, CDR2 GDNSRS (reference sequence). CDR3 sequence (DNA): TGTGCCCCTAAGGGTGTGGGGGTTTCCTACACCGATAAACTCATCTTT. Translating it yields CAPKGVGVSYTDKLIF.

The J gene is TRDJ1, the V gene TRDV2, with a tentative D call TRDD2 (5 bases). Germline-derived CDR1 and CDR2 are GEAIGNYY and EKD. V lost 5 bases and J lost 0, with 30 bases in between. The CDR3 contains 20 residues. The CDR3 sequence is CACAISSNEGSLLHTDKLIF. Written as DNA, the CDR3 is TGTGCCTGTGCCATCAGTTCCAATGAAGGGAGCCTACTCCACACCGATAAACTCATCTTT.

The chain carries TRDV1 and TRDJ1; D might be TRDD2 (5 bases). The CDR3 is 17 amino acids. The germline V gene has CDR1 TSWWSYY and CDR2 QGS. Between the trimmed V and J ends, which lost 4 bases and 9 bases, there was a span of 27 bases. This chain's CDR3 is CALGAARGPPSATELIF. CDR3 sequence (DNA): TGTGCTCTTGGGGCCGCAAGGGGCCCTCCTTCGGCCACTGAACTCATCTTT.

J is TRDJ3 and V is TRDV2, with 7 nucleotides matching TRDD3. J gave up 3 bases and V 0 bases, and 1 base lay outside the gene matches. CDR3 length: 16 residues. CDR1 and CDR2 from the germline V gene are GEAIGNYY and EKD. The CDR3 DNA is TGTGCCTGTGACACCGGGGGGATCTGGGACACCCGACAGATGTTTTTC. It specifies CACDTGGIWDTRQMFF.

Only a few counts were recorded for this clone. This chain links TRDV1 with TRDJ1, with D possibly matching TRDD2 (5 bases). The CDR3 totals 16 residues. Trimming shortened V by 0 bases and J by 2 bases, and 13 bases separated the two germline ends. CDR1 is TSWWSYY, CDR2 QGS, per germline. DNA of the CDR3: TGTGCTCTTGGGGAACTGCCTACGTTAAGTACCGATAAACTCATCTTT. Amino acid sequence: CALGELPTLSTDKLIF.

The chain recombines TRDV1 with TRDJ2; D ambiguous. Germline V CDR1 and CDR2: TSWWSYY, QGS. The CDR3 extends over 16 amino acids. V was cut by 6 bases and J by 0 bases, with 14 bases left in between. The DNA for the CDR3 is TGTGCTCTTGGAGGGGTAGGGGTCGCTTTGACAGCACAACTCTTCTTT. Amino acids: CALGGVGVALTAQLFF.

Points on this clone: A much larger clone is a single base away; this may be a read error. V usage is TRDV2 and J usage is TRDJ2; 9 nucleotides align to TRDD3. The CDR3 is 14 residues long. The germline gives CDR1 GEAIGNYY, CDR2 EKD. The CDR3 is CACDILGETAKLFF. The CDR3 nucleotides read TGTGCCTGTGACATACTGGGGGAGACAGCAAAACTCTTCTTT.

V gene TRDV1 combines with J gene TRDJ1; 7 nucleotides match TRDD2. CDR1 and CDR2 from the germline V gene are TSWWSYY and QGS. The CDR3 contains 21 residues. Trimming cost V 3 bases and J 3 bases; bases outside gene matches: 25. For the CDR3, the DNA is TGTGCTCTTGGGGACTTTACTTCCTATCGACGCGAGAGTAGCACTCCCGATAAACTCATCTTT. Its translation is CALGDFTSYRRESSTPDKLIF.

The chain carries TRDV1 and TRDJ1; the match to TRDD3 covers 10 bases. The CDR3 runs to 15 residues. CDR1 and CDR2 from the germline V gene are TSWWSYY and QGS. Trimming took 3 bases from V and 7 from J; bases not matched to a gene: 8. In DNA form, the CDR3 reads TGTGCTCTTGGGGAGGTCTACTGGGGGATCTTTAAACTCATCTTT. Its protein is CALGEVYWGIFKLIF.

In this sample, this clone turned up a few times. The J gene is TRDJ1, the V gene TRDV1; TRDD3 might be the D (5 bases). CDR1 and CDR2 from the germline V gene are TSWWSYY and QGS. The CDR3 loop spans 20 amino acids. Trimming stripped 6 bases from V and 3 bases from J, with 32 bases between. The CDR3 here is CALGFPHSGATLVRADKLIF. CDR3 DNA sequence: TGTGCTCTTGGATTCCCACATTCGGGGGCCACCCTTGTCAGGGCCGATAAACTCATCTTT.

This sequence joins TRDV3 and TRDJ1; D is possibly TRDD3 (5 bases). The length of the CDR3 is 20 residues. Germline-derived CDR1 and CDR2 are TVYSNPD and GDNSRS (reference sequence). The V gene lost 0 bases and the J gene lost 0 bases, with 29 bases spanning the gap. CDR3 DNA: TGTGCCTTTAGTCTTGCTACGCGGGGGGGTCCTTTTGTTTACACCGATAAACTCATCTTT. It specifies CAFSLATRGGPFVYTDKLIF.

The rearrangement links TRDV2 to TRDJ1; D uncertain. Germline assignment: CDR1 GEAIGNYY and CDR2 EKD. The CDR3 length is 12 residues. Trimming took 1 base from V and 0 from J, leaving 2 bases between them. The CDR3 DNA reads TGTGCCTGTGACACGTACACCGATAAACTCATCTTT. It is translated as CACDTYTDKLIF.

To note about this clone: The junction differs from germline at one of its ends, possibly a read error. The chain carries TRDV1 and TRDJ1, with a weak D call TRDD3 (5 bases). This CDR3 is 24 amino acids long. CDR1 and CDR2 from the germline V gene are TSWWSYY and QGS. This CDR3 is CAIGELSTVTTTPPYCLYTDKLIF. The CDR3 DNA reads TGTGCTATTGGGGAACTATCCACCGTCACTACCACCCCCCCTTACTGCTTGTACACCGATAAACTCATCTTT.